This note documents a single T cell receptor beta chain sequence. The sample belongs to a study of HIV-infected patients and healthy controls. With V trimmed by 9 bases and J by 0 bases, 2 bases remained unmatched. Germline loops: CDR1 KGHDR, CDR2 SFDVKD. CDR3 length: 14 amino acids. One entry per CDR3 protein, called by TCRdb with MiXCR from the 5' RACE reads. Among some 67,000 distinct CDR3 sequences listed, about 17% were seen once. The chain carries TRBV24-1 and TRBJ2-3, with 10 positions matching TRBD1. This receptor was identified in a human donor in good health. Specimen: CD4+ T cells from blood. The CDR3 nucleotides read TGTGCCACCGGGGGACAGGGGAGCACAGATACGCAGTATTTT. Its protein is CATGGQGSTDTQYF.